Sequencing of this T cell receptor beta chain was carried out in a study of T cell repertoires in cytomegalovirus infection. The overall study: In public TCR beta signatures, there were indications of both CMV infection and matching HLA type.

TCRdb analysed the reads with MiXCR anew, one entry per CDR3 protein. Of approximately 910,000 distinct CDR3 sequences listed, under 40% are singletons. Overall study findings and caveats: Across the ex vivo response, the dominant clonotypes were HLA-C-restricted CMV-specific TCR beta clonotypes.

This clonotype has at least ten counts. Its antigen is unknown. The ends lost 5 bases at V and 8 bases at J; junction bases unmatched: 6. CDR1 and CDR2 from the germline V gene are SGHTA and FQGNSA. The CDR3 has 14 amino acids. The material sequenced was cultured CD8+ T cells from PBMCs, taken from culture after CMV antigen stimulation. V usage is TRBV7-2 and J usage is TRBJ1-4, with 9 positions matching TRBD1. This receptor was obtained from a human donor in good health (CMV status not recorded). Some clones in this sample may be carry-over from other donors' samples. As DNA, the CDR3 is TGTGCCAGCAGCACCTGGACAGGGGAAGAAAAACTGTTTTTT. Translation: CASSTWTGEEKLFF.